This T cell receptor (delta chain) is from a study of DNA immune sequencing with unique molecular identifiers (dated by TCRdb to 2018 to 2021). Some background on the complete study: gammadelta T cells were enriched from buffy coats using immunomagnetic cell separation, and their genomic DNA was sequenced. gammadelta T cells were enriched from PBMC of 9 to 11 healthy individuals by fluorescence-activated cell sorting. In the comparison of enriched versus non-enriched samples, 95 to 100 ng of enriched gammadelta T-cell DNA and about 1 ug of non-enriched PBMC DNA were sequenced. An ultrasensitive DNA-based TRD repertoire sequencing method using PCR-introduced unique molecular identifiers was developed and validated in the study. The method was validated on synthetic reference molecules and on blood samples from healthy individuals. All donors were healthy individuals, and roughly eleven of the donors were profiled using sorted gammadelta T cells from peripheral blood.

This clone occurred a few times. Its cognate antigen has yet to be identified. The protein TCRdb lists belongs to a much larger clone and differs from this DNA's translation at residue 8, which points to a read error; the protein shown is made from the DNA. Overall results and qualifications from the work: TRD repertoire diversity differed among healthy donors, and several donors were highly oligoclonal, with the top 5 clonotypes making up more than half of productive molecules. Novel TRD sequences not targeted by the primers cannot be detected with the primer-based approach. TRDV2 paired with TRDJ1 was the most common TRD rearrangement among clonotypes in healthy donors.

V is trimmed back by 3 bases and J by 4 bases, and the junction contains 10 bases that no gene match accounts for. Taken from the germline V gene, the CDR1 and CDR2 loops are GEAIGNYY and EKD. The CDR3 sequence holds 15 residues, the cysteine and phenylalanine included. The CDR3 DNA has 45 bases and is translated from base 1. Library preparation employed multiplex PCR. Genomic DNA was amplified with a 32-plex assay using primers for all 8 TRDV and 4 TRDJ genes covering the CDR3. A 12-nucleotide UMI was attached over about 3 barcoding PCR cycles, and a second PCR was then run with Illumina adapter primers. AMPure XP beads were used to purify the libraries, whose quality was checked on a Fragment Analyzer using the HS NGS Fragment kit. An Illumina MiniSeq mid-output kit with around 19% PhiX and 150 cycles of paired-end reads was used for sequencing. The authors processed their data as follows. MIGEC version 1.2.9 was used to process the reads, grouping reads by UMI and building error-corrected consensus sequences. Post-processing used modified VDJtools version 1.2.1 scripts and the tcR R package. Clonotypes were called again by TCRdb from the public reads via CATT, and duplicate nucleotide sequences were then merged into one entry. In this record, the V and J calls reflect TCRdb's handling and not the investigators' own analysis. The table for this sample lists about 2,200 delta-chain clones; over 10% of them were counted only once. Roughly 56% of the sample lies in the top ten.

Recombination connected TRDV2 to TRDJ1, with TRDD3 matching 7 junction bases. The sample comprised gamma-delta T cells enriched from blood buffy coat, or unenriched PBMCs (not recorded which). This TCR came from a human donor in good health. The CDR3 reads as follows: CACDLLGHRGDKLIF. The DNA is as follows: TGTGCCTGTGACCTACTGGGGCATAGGGGCGATAAACTCATCTTT.